The 26 T cell receptor beta chains listed next were all sequenced from one sample in a study of breast tumors, draining lymph nodes, adjacent tissues. Breast cancer patients provided tissue from their axillary draining lymph nodes. TCRdb passed the multiplex PCR reads through MiXCR, listing each CDR3 protein once. The sample comprises 180,000 or so distinct CDR3 sequences, 30% to 40% of which are singletons, and approximately 4.3% rests with the top ten. Sequencing input: axillary lymph node tissue. All receptors come from a female donor with breast cancer. Some clones in this sample may be carry-over from other donors' samples.

The chain uses TRBV11-2 and TRBJ2-1, with D perhaps TRBD2 (5 bases). Looked up from germline, CDR1 is SGHAT and CDR2 is FQNNGV. The ends were cut back, 4 bases at V and 9 bases at J, with 13 bases in the middle. The CDR3 loop spans 13 amino acids. CDR3 protein: CASSSDRRTEQFF. Written as DNA, the CDR3 is TGTGCCAGCAGCTCGGATAGGAGGACTGAGCAGTTCTTC.

J is TRBJ1-5 and V is TRBV28; D perhaps matches TRBD1 (6 bases). The CDR3 sequence is 14 residues long. Germline lookup yields CDR1 MDHEN and CDR2 SYDVKM. The V end was cut by 6 bases, the J end by 9 bases, with 18 bases between. This chain's CDR3 is CASRGGHLMRPQHF. The CDR3, as DNA: TGTGCCAGCAGGGGGGGACACCTCATGCGGCCCCAGCATTTT.

The table lists this clonotype with many counts. This chain uses TRBV7-2 with TRBJ2-7; 10 bases agree with TRBD1. The CDR3 covers 15 residues. Trimming at V came to 4 bases and at J to 5 bases, leaving 8 bases not matched to a gene. CDR1 is SGHTA and CDR2 is FQGNSA in the germline V gene. CDR3 loop: CASSSSGTGAHEQYF. The CDR3 nucleotides read TGTGCCAGCAGCTCCTCCGGGACAGGGGCCCACGAGCAGTACTTC.

About this clonotype itself: The junction departs from germline at one end; a sequencing error may be responsible. The chain couples TRBV19 to TRBJ1-5, with D uncertain. The CDR3 length is 14 residues. Germline lookup yields CDR1 LNHDA and CDR2 SQIVND (reference sequence). CDR3 loop: CASTLKYSNRPQHF. CDR3 bases: TGCGCCAGTACCCTGAAATATAGCAATCGGCCCCAGCATTTT.

A note on this clonotype: This could be a read error, since a much larger clone is one nucleotide away. The chain uses TRBV5-6 and TRBJ2-1; D is perhaps TRBD1 (6 bases). The germline CDR1 and CDR2 sequences are SGHDT and YYEEEE. CDR3 length equals 13 residues. V dropped 2 bases and J dropped 8 bases, with 11 bases sitting between them. The CDR3 protein is CASSFRGAYEQFF. DNA for the CDR3: TGTGCCAGCAGCTTCAGGGGAGCCTATGAGCAGTTCTTC.

This clonotype was counted only a few times. One junction end does not reproduce the germline sequence, and a read error may be involved. DNA for the CDR3: TGTGCCAGCAGTCACTCTCTTAGGCGCCTGAGCTACGAGCAGTACTTC. This gives the protein CASSHSLRRLSYEQYF. V and J are TRBV6-2 or TRBV6-3 and TRBJ2-7; D remains unclear. Germline V gene data show CDR1 as MNHEY and CDR2 as SVGEGT. This CDR3 comprises 16 residues.

Only one count was recorded for this clonotype. This may be a read error: a much more frequent sequence differs by one nucleotide. The rearrangement joins TRBV5-6 to TRBJ2-5, with 7 nucleotides matching TRBD1. The CDR3 is made up of 15 amino acids. Germline assignment: CDR1 SGHDT and CDR2 YYEEEE. Here the CDR3 reads CASSGTGATQEAQYF. The CDR3 DNA follows: TGTGCCAGCAGCGGAACAGGGGCGACTCAAGAGGCCCAGTACTTC.

This clonotype was detected many times. The rearrangement links TRBV9 to TRBJ2-5, with 9 nucleotides matching TRBD2. This CDR3 comprises 17 residues. Germline V gene sequence: CDR1 SGDLS, CDR2 YYNGEE. Unmatched junction bases numbered 10, after V lost 0 bases and J lost 4 bases. Here the CDR3 DNA reads TGTGCCAGCAGCGTAGGAGTGGCGGGGGGGCAGGGAGAGACCCAGTACTTC. Translating gives CASSVGVAGGQGETQYF. Drawing the rest from reference TRBV9 and TRBJ2-5, the complete variable domain is DSGVTQTPKHLITATGQRVTLRCSPRSGDLSVYWYQQSLDQGLQFLIQYYNGEERAKGNILERFSAQQFPDLHSELNLSSLELGDSALYFCASSVGVAGGQGETQYFGPGTRLLVL.

This chain joins TRBV7-8 and TRBJ2-3; the D is unclear. The V gene lost 5 bases and the J gene lost 5 bases, with 11 bases spanning the gap. The germline V gene has CDR1 SGHVS and CDR2 FQNEAQ. The CDR3 sequence is 13 residues long. This CDR3 reads CASSGRWGDTQYF. CDR3 nucleotide sequence: TGTGCCAGCAGCGGCCGTTGGGGAGATACGCAGTATTTT.

This clonotype was detected ten times or more. The chain combines TRBV4-1 with TRBJ2-1; 8 nucleotides align to TRBD1. The V and J ends lost 2 bases and 8 bases, in that order; junction bases with no gene match: 8. The CDR3 runs 15 residues. CDR1 is MGHRA, CDR2 YSYEKL, per germline. The CDR3 sequence: CASSQSVTGEHEQFF. CDR3 coding DNA: TGCGCCAGCAGCCAATCAGTGACAGGGGAGCATGAGCAGTTCTTC.

V gene TRBV20-1 combines with J gene TRBJ1-1; D gene unclear. V lost 5 bases and J 3 bases, leaving 16 bases between the germline ends. The CDR3 is 14 residues long. CDR1 and CDR2 (germline): DFQATT, SNEGSKA (reference sequence). CDR3 in amino acids: CSAPRVSPYTEAFF. CDR3 sequence (DNA): TGCAGTGCTCCGAGAGTGTCTCCCTACACTGAAGCTTTCTTT.

This chain uses TRBV6-2 or TRBV6-3 with TRBJ2-1; 9 bases map to TRBD2. Looked up from germline, CDR1 is MNHEY and CDR2 is SVGEGT. The J segment lost 7 bases and the V segment lost 6 bases, leaving 4 bases of the junction unmatched. This CDR3 has 13 amino acids. This chain's CDR3 is CASRGTSLNEQFF. The CDR3 bases are TGTGCCAGCAGGGGGACTAGCTTGAATGAGCAGTTCTTC.

Remarks on this clonotype: A read error may be the cause here, since a much bigger clone is one base away. The chain is built from TRBV6-5 and TRBJ2-3, with a possible D match to TRBD1 (5 bases). Germline assignment: CDR1 MNHEY and CDR2 SVGAGI. The CDR3 loop spans 16 amino acids. CDR3 nucleotide sequence: TGTGTCAGCAGCCGGCAGGGAATTGGGAGCACAGATACGCAGTATTTT. The encoded protein is CVSSRQGIGSTDTQYF.

The sample holds many counts of this clonotype. V and J are TRBV20-1 and TRBJ1-4; D is undetermined. This CDR3 is 11 amino acids long. Germline CDR1 is DFQATT and CDR2 is SNEGSKA (reference sequence). V lost 4 bases, J lost 7 bases, and 7 bases lay in between. This CDR3 reads CSATKSEKLFF. In DNA form, the CDR3 reads TGCAGTGCTACCAAGAGTGAAAAACTGTTTTTT.

This clonotype showed up many times. This chain uses TRBV20-1 with TRBJ2-3; 8 positions match TRBD1. The CDR3 extends over 13 amino acids. With V trimmed by 6 bases and J by 5 bases, 7 bases remained unmatched. Germline CDR1 is DFQATT and CDR2 is SNEGSKA (reference sequence). For the CDR3, the DNA is TGCAGTGCAACCAGGGGGCAAGGAGATACGCAGTATTTT. Its protein is CSATRGQGDTQYF.

This clonotype was observed many times. The chain joins TRBV12-3 or TRBV12-4 to TRBJ1-2; D is undetermined. V was trimmed by 2 bases and J by 6 bases, leaving 10 bases between them. The CDR3 has 13 amino acids. The CDR3 DNA reads TGTGCCAGCAGTTTATCTTACGACGATGGCTACACCTTC. Its translation: CASSLSYDDGYTF.

In its sample, this clonotype was seen many times. The J gene is TRBJ2-7, the V gene TRBV30, with D unresolved. V shed 0 bases and J shed 6 bases, with 12 bases lying between them. There are 13 residues in the CDR3. Germline loops: CDR1 GTSNPN, CDR2 SVGIG (reference sequence). The DNA of the CDR3 is TGTGCCTGGAGTGTAAGGGCAGTGGGCGAGCAGTACTTC. This translates into CAWSVRAVGEQYF. The full variable domain, in which reference TRBV30 and TRBJ2-7 provide the parts outside the CDR3, is SQTIHQWPATLVQPVGSPLSLECTVEGTSNPNLYWYRQAAGRGLQLLFYSVGIGQISSEVPQNLSASRPQDRQFILSSKKLLLSDSGFYLCAWSVRAVGEQYFGPGTRLTVT.

To note about this clonotype: A much more abundant neighbour one base away suggests this may be a read error. V is TRBV12-3 or TRBV12-4 and J is TRBJ1-5; the D gene is possibly TRBD1 (6 bases). This CDR3 is 14 amino acids long. V lost 3 bases and J 2 bases, leaving 8 bases between the germline ends. In nucleotides, the CDR3 is TGTGCCAGCAGTTTCGCAGGGGGCAATCAGCCCCAGCATTTT. Protein: CASSFAGGNQPQHF.

This clonotype was detected only a few times. A much larger clone differs from this one at a single base, so this may be a read error. The chain joins TRBV5-4 to TRBJ1-2; TRBD1 agrees at 7 bases. Germline-derived CDR1 and CDR2 are SGHNT and YYREEE (reference sequence). CDR3 length: 15 amino acids. The junction had 6 bases not matched to a gene; V was cut back by 3 bases and J by 1 base. CDR3 amino acids: CASSSGQTLNYGYTF. For the CDR3, the DNA is TGTGCCAGCAGCTCGGGACAGACCCTTAACTATGGCTACACCTTC.

Ten or more counts support this clonotype. Written as DNA, the CDR3 is TGTGCCAGCGGGACAGAGGAAAGGGACGAGCAGTACTTC. This translates into CASGTEERDEQYF. The chain uses TRBV2 and TRBJ2-7; 7 bases line up with TRBD1. This CDR3 has 13 amino acids. The germline V gene encodes CDR1 SNHLY and CDR2 FYNNEI. The V gene end was trimmed by 8 bases and the J gene end by 5 bases; junction bases not matched to a gene: 9. The full variable domain, with the rest looked up from reference TRBV2 and TRBJ2-7, is EPEVTQTPSHQVTQMGQEVILRCVPISNHLYFYWYRQILGQKVEFLVSFYNNEISEKSEIFDDQFSVERPDGSNFTLKIRSTKLEDSAMYFCASGTEERDEQYFGPGTRLTVT.

As to this clonotype: This could be a read error, since a much larger clone is one nucleotide away. The V call is TRBV20-1, the J call TRBJ2-3; 10 bases are a match to TRBD2. Germline trimming cut 4 bases from V and 0 bases from J; bases unmatched to any gene: 7. The CDR3 consists of 16 residues. The germline V gene encodes CDR1 DFQATT and CDR2 SNEGSKA (reference sequence). CDR3 DNA sequence: TGCAGTGCTATCAATAGCGGGGGGCCTAGCACAGATACGCAGTATTTT. Translated, it gives CSAINSGGPSTDTQYF.

The chain joins TRBV28 to TRBJ2-7, with D unresolved. This CDR3 is built from 12 residues. Germline V gives CDR1 MDHEN, CDR2 SYDVKM. The ends were cut back, 4 bases at V and 2 bases at J, with 6 bases in the middle. The CDR3 is CASSSPPYEQYF. The CDR3 bases are TGTGCCAGCAGTTCCCCCCCCTACGAGCAGTACTTC.

This clonotype was seen ten or more times. Germline is not matched at one junction end, which may reflect a read error. V usage is TRBV5-1 and J usage is TRBJ1-4; D is unresolved. Looked up from germline, CDR1 is SGHRS and CDR2 is YFSETQ. The CDR3 length is 13 residues. The chain's CDR3 is CASSLATNENLFF. Here the CDR3 DNA reads TGCGCCAGCAGCCTAGCAACTAATGAAAACCTGTTTTTT.

The chain links TRBV5-6 to TRBJ1-6; weak D call: TRBD1 (6 bases). The CDR3 extends over 15 amino acids. Deletions cut 0 bases from V and 6 bases from J, with 10 bases between. The germline V gene has CDR1 SGHDT and CDR2 YYEEEE. The CDR3 coding sequence is TGTGCCAGCAGCTTGGTAGGACAGTTTAATTCACCCCTCCACTTT. Protein: CASSLVGQFNSPLHF.

Remarks on this clonotype: A junction end diverges from the germline sequence, so it may reflect a read error. The rearrangement links TRBV9 to TRBJ2-7; D remains ambiguous. CDR3 length: 13 residues. Germline values: CDR1 SGDLS, CDR2 YYNGEE. CDR3 sequence (DNA): TGTGCCAGCAGCCCAGAACAGCTCTACGAGCAGTGCTTC. Protein sequence: CASSPEQLYEQCF.

V gene TRBV15 combines with J gene TRBJ2-1; 10 bases agree with TRBD1. Germline V gene sequence: CDR1 LNHNV, CDR2 YYDKDF (reference sequence). After removal of 10 bases from V and 4 bases from J, the junction contained 7 bases not matched to a gene. The CDR3 loop spans 14 amino acids. CDR3: CASRRTGGYNEQFF. CDR3 sequence (DNA): TGTGCCAGCAGGAGGACAGGGGGATACAATGAGCAGTTCTTC.